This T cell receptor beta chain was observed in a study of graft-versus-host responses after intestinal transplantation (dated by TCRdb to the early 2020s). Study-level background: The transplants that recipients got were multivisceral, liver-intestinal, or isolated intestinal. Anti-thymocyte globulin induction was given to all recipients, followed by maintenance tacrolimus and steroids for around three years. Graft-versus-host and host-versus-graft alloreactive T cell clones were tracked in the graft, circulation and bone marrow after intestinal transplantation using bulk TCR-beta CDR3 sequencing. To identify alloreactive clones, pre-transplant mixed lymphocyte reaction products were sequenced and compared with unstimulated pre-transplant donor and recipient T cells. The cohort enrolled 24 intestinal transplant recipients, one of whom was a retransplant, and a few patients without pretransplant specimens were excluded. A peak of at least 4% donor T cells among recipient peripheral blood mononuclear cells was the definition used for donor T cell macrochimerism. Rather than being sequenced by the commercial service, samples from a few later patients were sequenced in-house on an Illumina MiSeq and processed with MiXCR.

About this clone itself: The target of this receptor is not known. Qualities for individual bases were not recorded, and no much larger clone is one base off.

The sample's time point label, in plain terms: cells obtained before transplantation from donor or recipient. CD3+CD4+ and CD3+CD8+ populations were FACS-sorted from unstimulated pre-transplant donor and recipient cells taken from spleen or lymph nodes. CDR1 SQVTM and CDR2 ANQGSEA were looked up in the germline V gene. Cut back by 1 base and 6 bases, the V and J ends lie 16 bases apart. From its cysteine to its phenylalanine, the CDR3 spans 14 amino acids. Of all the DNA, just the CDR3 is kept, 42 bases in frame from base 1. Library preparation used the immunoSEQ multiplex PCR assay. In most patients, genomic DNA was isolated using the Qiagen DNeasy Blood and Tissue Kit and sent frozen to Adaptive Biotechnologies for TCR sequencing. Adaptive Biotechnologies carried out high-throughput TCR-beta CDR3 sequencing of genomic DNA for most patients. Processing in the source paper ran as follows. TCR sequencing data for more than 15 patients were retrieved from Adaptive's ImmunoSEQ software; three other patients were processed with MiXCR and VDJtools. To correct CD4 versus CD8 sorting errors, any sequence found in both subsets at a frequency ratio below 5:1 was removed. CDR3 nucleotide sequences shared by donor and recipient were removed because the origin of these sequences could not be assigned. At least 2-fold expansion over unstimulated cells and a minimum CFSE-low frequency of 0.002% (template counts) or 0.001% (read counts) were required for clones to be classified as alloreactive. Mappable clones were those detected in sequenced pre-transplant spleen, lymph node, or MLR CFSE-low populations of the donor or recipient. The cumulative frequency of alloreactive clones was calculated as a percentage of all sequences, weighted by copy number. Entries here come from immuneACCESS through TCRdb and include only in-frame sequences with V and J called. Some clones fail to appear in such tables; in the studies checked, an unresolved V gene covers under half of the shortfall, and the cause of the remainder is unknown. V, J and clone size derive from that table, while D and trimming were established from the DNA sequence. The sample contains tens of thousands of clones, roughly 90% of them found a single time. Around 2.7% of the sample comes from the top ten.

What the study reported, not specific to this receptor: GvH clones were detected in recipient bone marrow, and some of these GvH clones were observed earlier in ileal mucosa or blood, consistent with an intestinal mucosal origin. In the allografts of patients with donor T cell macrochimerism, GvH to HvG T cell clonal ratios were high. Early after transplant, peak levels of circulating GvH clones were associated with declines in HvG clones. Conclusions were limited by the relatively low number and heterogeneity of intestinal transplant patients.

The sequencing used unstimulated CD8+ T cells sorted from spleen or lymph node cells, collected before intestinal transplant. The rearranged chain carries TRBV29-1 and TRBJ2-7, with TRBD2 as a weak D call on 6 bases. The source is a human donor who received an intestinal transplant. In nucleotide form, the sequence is TGCAGCGTTGAAGGTGGCCACGGGGGTAGCGAGCAGTACTTC. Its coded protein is CSVEGGHGGSEQYF.